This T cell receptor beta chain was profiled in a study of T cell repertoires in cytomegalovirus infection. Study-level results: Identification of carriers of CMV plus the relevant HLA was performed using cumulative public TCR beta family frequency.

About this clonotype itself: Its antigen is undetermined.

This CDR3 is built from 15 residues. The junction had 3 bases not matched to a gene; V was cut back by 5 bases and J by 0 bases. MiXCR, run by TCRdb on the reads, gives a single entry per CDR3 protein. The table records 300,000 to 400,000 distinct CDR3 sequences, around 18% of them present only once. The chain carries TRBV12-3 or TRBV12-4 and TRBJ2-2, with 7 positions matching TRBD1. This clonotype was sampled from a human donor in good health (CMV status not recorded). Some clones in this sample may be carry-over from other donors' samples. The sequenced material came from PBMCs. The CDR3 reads CASSGDRSNTGELFF. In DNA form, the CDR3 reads TGTGCCAGCAGTGGGGACAGATCGAACACCGGGGAGCTGTTTTTT.